The sequence of this TCR beta chain was determined in a study of T cell responses to AZD1222 COVID-19 vaccine. Study-level results: Among the donors, most were white British and more were female, and clonal diversity was possibly underestimated. Nearly half of spike-specific TCRs reportedly target variant regions that are unmutated in the B.1.351 and B.1.1.7 variants.

The V segment lost 3 bases and the J segment 0 bases; nucleotides outside the gene matches: 4. The CDR3 runs 15 residues. Germline-derived CDR1 and CDR2 are SGHVS and FQNEAQ. Using immunoSEQ multiplex PCR, the repertoire was profiled, and TCRdb retains in-frame clones only, with some absent. The sample lists 75,000 to 90,000 clones; roughly 84% were seen once. A single count supports this clone. Its antigen is not known. The receptor comes from an adult in good health. V gene TRBV7-8 combines with J gene TRBJ1-1; 7 bases agree with TRBD1. The starting material was peripheral blood, obtained on day 0 of AZD1222 vaccination. CDR3 in DNA: TGTGCCAGCAGCTTTCGGACAGGCATGAACACTGAAGCTTTCTTT. Translated: CASSFRTGMNTEAFF.